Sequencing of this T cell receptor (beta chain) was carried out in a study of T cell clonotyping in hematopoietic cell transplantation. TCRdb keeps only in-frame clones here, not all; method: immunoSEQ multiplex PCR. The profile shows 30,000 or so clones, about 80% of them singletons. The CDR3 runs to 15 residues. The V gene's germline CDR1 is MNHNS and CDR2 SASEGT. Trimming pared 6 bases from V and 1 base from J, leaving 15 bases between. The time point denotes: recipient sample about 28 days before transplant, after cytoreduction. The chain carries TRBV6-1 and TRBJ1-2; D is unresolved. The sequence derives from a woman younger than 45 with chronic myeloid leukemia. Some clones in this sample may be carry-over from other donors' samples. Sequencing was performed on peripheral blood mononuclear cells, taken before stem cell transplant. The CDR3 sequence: CASRASEAYNYGYTF. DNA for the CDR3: TGTGCCAGCAGGGCGTCCGAAGCCTATAACTATGGCTACACCTTC.